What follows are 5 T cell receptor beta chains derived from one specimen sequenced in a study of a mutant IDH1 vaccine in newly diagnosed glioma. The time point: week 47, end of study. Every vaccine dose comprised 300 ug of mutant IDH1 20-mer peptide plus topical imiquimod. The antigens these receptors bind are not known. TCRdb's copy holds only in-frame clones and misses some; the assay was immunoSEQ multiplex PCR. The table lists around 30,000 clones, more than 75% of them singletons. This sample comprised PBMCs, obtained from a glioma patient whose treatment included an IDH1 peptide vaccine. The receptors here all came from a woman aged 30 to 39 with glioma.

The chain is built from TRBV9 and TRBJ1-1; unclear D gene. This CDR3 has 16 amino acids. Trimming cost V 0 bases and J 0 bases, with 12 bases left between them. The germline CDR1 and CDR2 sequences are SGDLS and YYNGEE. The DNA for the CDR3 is TGTGCCAGCAGCGTAGGCGGCCGAGGAATGAACACTGAAGCTTTCTTT. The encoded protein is CASSVGGRGMNTEAFF.

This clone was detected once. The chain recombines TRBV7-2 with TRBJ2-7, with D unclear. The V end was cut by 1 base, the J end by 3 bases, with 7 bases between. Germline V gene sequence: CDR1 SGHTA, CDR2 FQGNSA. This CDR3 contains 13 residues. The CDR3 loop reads CASSLDPGYEQYF. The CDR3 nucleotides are TGTGCCAGCAGCTTAGACCCGGGCTACGAGCAGTACTTC. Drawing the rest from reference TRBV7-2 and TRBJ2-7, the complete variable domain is GAGVSQSPSNKVTEKGKDVELRCDPISGHTALYWYRQSLGQGLEFLIYFQGNSAPDKSGLPSDRFSAERTGGSVSTLTIQRTQQEDSAVYLCASSLDPGYEQYFGPGTRLTVT.

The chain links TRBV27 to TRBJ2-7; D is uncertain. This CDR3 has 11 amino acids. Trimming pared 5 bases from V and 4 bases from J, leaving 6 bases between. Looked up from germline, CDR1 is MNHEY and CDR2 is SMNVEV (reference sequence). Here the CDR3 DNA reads TGTGCCAGCAGTGTAAAGTACGAGCAGTACTTC. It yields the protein CASSVKYEQYF.

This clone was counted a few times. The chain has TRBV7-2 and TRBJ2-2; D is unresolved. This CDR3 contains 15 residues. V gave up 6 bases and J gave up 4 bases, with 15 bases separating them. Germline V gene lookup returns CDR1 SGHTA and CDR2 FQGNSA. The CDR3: CASSPRATSTGELFF. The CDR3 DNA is TGTGCCAGCAGTCCCCGGGCCACGAGCACCGGGGAGCTGTTTTTT.

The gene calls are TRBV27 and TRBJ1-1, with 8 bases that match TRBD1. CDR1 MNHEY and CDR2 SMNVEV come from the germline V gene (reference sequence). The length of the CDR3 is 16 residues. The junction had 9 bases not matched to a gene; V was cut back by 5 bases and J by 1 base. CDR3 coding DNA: TGTGCCAGCAGTGGGACAGGTGGCTGGGGGAACACTGAAGCTTTCTTT. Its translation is CASSGTGGWGNTEAFF.